This T cell receptor (beta chain) was observed in a study of T cells in Graves' hyperthyroidism and ophthalmopathy (dated by TCRdb to between 2018 and 2020). Background for the entire study: Peripheral blood samples were taken at initial diagnosis, before any treatment was given. In addition, the study compared T-cell repertoires in thyroid tissue and in blood from five to seven Graves' hyperthyroidism patients. For training and testing, the 100 patients in the discovery cohort were randomly divided in a 7:3 ratio. A discovery cohort of about a hundred patients, roughly 40 with Graves' ophthalmopathy and about 58 with stable Graves' hyperthyroidism, was used to find distinguishing TCR V-J signatures. After blood sampling, hyperthyroidism patients were treated with methimazole at a starting dose of 30 mg daily, and ophthalmopathy patients were treated with high-dose intravenous methylprednisolone. TCR Vbeta CDR3 sequencing of some 140 peripheral blood samples (roughly 41 ophthalmopathy, roughly 74 hyperthyroidism and around 17 progressor patients) is reported in the paper. Prospective prediction of ophthalmopathy was tested in an independent validation cohort of 18 to 20 hyperthyroidism patients and some 17 patients who later progressed to ophthalmopathy. Overall study results and their limits: During validation, the model predicted progression to ophthalmopathy a median of approximately 7 months ahead of onset, with almost 71% sensitivity and 72% to 80% specificity. Most expanded thyroid clonotypes (frequency above 0.001) were also detected in blood, a finding suggesting that blood repertoires may reflect thyroid immune responses. Ophthalmopathy was separated from stable hyperthyroidism by a 13 V-J signature model, with approximately 89% sensitivity and 81% to 82% specificity obtained in cross-validation and 80%/75% obtained in testing. No statistical method was used to set the sample size in advance, and investigators knew the group allocation.

In the germline V gene, CDR1 corresponds to SGHVS and CDR2 to FQNEAQ. The trim is 1 base for V and 0 bases for J, with a gap of 13 bases between the germline ends. The cysteine opens and the phenylalanine closes a CDR3 of 17 amino acids. Only the CDR3 DNA is retained, 51 bases long and in frame from the first base. TCR beta CDR3 regions were amplified from RNA transcripts. The first round of RT-PCR for the TCR CDR3 was performed with the HTBI primer set and the Qiagen OneStep RT-PCR kit. A second multiplex PCR round built the libraries, followed by size selection and purification. Sequencing of the libraries was done on an Illumina HiSeq2000 using paired-end 100 bp reads. The source study handled its data this way. SOAPnuke was used to process the raw data, throwing out any read that contained adapters or uncalled bases, had a mean Phred below 15, or lacked an exact constant-primer or identifier match. COPE v1.2.5 was used to merge high-quality paired reads, and clonotypes were defined as unique nucleotide sequences. MiTCR v1.1 was used to align clonotypes to the IMGT TRBV, TRBD and TRBJ reference segments. Only V-J combinations with frequency above 0.0001, covering roughly 99% of repertoires, were analysed. The TCS score was defined as F50 (clonal expansion) divided by E x V (chaos), with BLOSUM62-based TCRdist calculated between CDR3 peptides within each V-J. Welch's t-statistics and random forest reduced 450 to 600 V-J features to 10 to 15, which were used in a naive Bayes classifier (R e1071). TCRdb reworked the public reads: Q25 trimming with fastp, MiXCR clone assembly, productive beta chains retained. Here each entry gathers all rows of one CDR3 protein and keeps the most common genes and DNA. V and J calls and clone size were set by TCRdb, not the authors. The sample contains about 290,000 distinct CDR3 sequences, about 15% of them found a single time. In total, the top ten clones hold under 35% of the sample.

Hyperthyroidism patients were newly diagnosed, had a disease duration of under 2 months, and were aged 18 to 65 years. Patients with uncontrolled infections, other autoimmune diseases, pregnancy or lactation were excluded. Diagnoses relied on clinical symptoms, serum thyroxine and TRAb, thyroid ultrasound and orbital computed tomography. Blood from progressor patients was drawn when they were first diagnosed with hyperthyroidism, before any ophthalmopathy symptoms appeared. PBMCs were isolated from about 10 ml of fresh peripheral blood by Ficoll-Paque density gradient centrifugation. Progressor patients were initially diagnosed with Graves' hyperthyroidism and developed ophthalmopathy during follow-up. Total RNA was extracted with Trizol reagent, and quality was checked on an Agilent 2100 Bioanalyzer. This clonotype was seen at least ten times. Which antigen it targets is not known. Base qualities were left out, and no much larger clone turns up one base away.

The sample comprised blood. The chain links TRBV7-8 with TRBJ2-1, and TRBD2 may be the D gene, going by 6 matching bases. This clonotype originated in a woman in her 50s with Graves' hyperthyroidism that later progressed to Graves' ophthalmopathy. The CDR3 here reads CASSLVIGSASYNEQFF. The DNA is as follows: TGTGCCAGCAGCTTAGTTATCGGGAGTGCCTCCTACAATGAGCAGTTCTTC.